The 22 T cell receptor beta chains below all came from one sample that was sequenced in a study of OX40 agonist ivuxolimab in advanced cancers. Library preparation employed the immunoSEQ multiplex PCR assay. Imported from immuneACCESS, the table was reduced by TCRdb to in-frame sequences with V and J called. These copies leave out some clones; in studies compared against another copy, an unresolved V gene accounts for under half, and the cause of the remainder is not known. In this sample the table shows some 150,000 clones, roughly nine tenths of which occur a single time. The top ten clones comprise 1.1% of the sample. The material was CD4+ or CD8+ T cells sorted from blood, obtained in a trial of the OX40 agonist ivuxolimab. The receptor source for this set is an adult with an advanced solid tumor such as melanoma, head and neck, liver or kidney cancer.

The V call is TRBV7-8, the J call TRBJ2-1; 14 positions match TRBD2. CDR1 and CDR2 from the germline V gene are SGHVS and FQNEAQ. V lost 5 bases, J lost 7 bases, and 10 bases stayed unmatched. This CDR3 comprises 17 residues. The CDR3 sequence: CASSPYRTSGRYNEQFF. CDR3 nucleotides: TGTGCCAGCAGCCCGTACCGGACTAGCGGGAGGTATAATGAGCAGTTCTTC. The full variable domain, rest sourced from reference TRBV7-8 and TRBJ2-1, is GAGVSQSPRYKVAKRGQDVALRCDPISGHVSLFWYQQALGQGPEFLTYFQNEAQLDKSGLPSDRFFAERPEGSVSTLKIQRTQQEDSAVYLCASSPYRTSGRYNEQFFGPGTRLTVL.

This CDR3 is CASSIGQGHYEQYF. CDR3 coding DNA: TGTGCCAGTAGTATAGGACAGGGGCACTACGAGCAGTACTTC. The chain joins TRBV19 to TRBJ2-7; 8 bases map to TRBD1. In germline, CDR1 is LNHDA, CDR2 SQIVND (reference sequence). Trimming took 1 base from V and 3 from J; bases not matched to a gene: 2. This CDR3 region has 14 residues.

This clone was observed a few times. The V call is TRBV20-1, the J call TRBJ2-1, with 10 positions matching TRBD2. The CDR3 length is 11 residues. The V gene's germline CDR1 is DFQATT and CDR2 SNEGSKA (reference sequence). V lost 5 bases and J lost 10; bases outside the gene matches: 2. CDR3 amino acids: CSARAGGEQFF. The CDR3 coding sequence is TGCAGTGCTCGAGCGGGAGGGGAGCAGTTCTTC.

V gene TRBV10-3 combines with J gene TRBJ2-7; D might be TRBD1 (5 bases). V shed 6 bases and J shed 2 bases, with 17 bases lying between them. The length of the CDR3 is 15 residues. CDR1 and CDR2 (germline): ENHRY, SYGVKD. The CDR3 DNA reads TGTGCCATCAGGCCCTATTACAGGTCCCCCTACGAGCAGTACTTC. It specifies CAIRPYYRSPYEQYF.

The chain employs TRBV6-1 and TRBJ2-7, with D maybe TRBD1 (6 bases). Per the germline V gene, CDR1 is MNHNS and CDR2 is SASEGT. The ends were cut back, 5 bases at V and 2 bases at J, with 16 bases in the middle. This CDR3 is built from 15 residues. This chain's CDR3 is CASSSGAGKTYEQYF. CDR3 DNA: TGTGCCAGCAGTTCAGGGGCAGGGAAAACCTACGAGCAGTACTTC.

This rearrangement joins TRBV7-6 to TRBJ1-4; TRBD1 agrees at 7 bases. Losses at the gene ends were 2 bases for V and 3 bases for J; bases not matched to a gene: 3. CDR1 is SGHVS, CDR2 FNYEAQ, per germline. The CDR3 extends over 15 amino acids. CDR3 region: CASSLSTGSNEKLFF. The CDR3 DNA follows: TGTGCCAGCAGCTTATCGACAGGGTCTAATGAAAAACTGTTTTTT.

The V call is TRBV28, the J call TRBJ2-7, with TRBD1 as a possible D gene (5 bases). CDR1 and CDR2 from the germline V gene are MDHEN and SYDVKM. V was shortened by 4 bases and J by 5 bases, with 15 bases between the two germline ends. The CDR3 runs 14 residues. The CDR3 is CASSSGQWSHEQYF. As DNA, the CDR3 is TGTGCCAGCAGTTCAGGGCAGTGGTCCCACGAGCAGTACTTC.

The chain combines TRBV4-2 with TRBJ2-3; D gene unclear. The germline gives CDR1 LGHNA, CDR2 YNFKEQ. Trimming removed 4 bases from V and 1 base from J, with 12 bases in between. CDR3 length equals 15 residues. CDR3 nucleotide sequence: TGTGCCAGCAGCCGCCGGAGCACCGGCACAGATACGCAGTATTTT. Translating gives CASSRRSTGTDTQYF.

The chain employs TRBV7-2 and TRBJ2-1; a possible D gene is TRBD2 (6 bases). The CDR3 consists of 14 residues. The germline V and J ends were trimmed by 5 bases and 10 bases, with 18 bases remaining between them. The V gene's germline CDR1 is SGHTA and CDR2 FQGNSA. The CDR3 region is CASSPIVAAREQFF. DNA of the CDR3: TGTGCCAGCAGCCCTATAGTAGCGGCCAGGGAGCAGTTCTTC.

V and J are TRBV30 and TRBJ2-3, with TRBD1 identical over 8 bases. Trimming removed 3 bases from V and 5 bases from J; junction bases left unmatched: 19. Germline V gene sequence: CDR1 GTSNPN, CDR2 SVGIG (reference sequence). The CDR3 consists of 18 residues. CDR3 sequence (DNA): TGTGCCTGGAGCGCCGCCCTCTTGCAGGGGGCGCTCGGAGATACGCAGTATTTT. Translating it yields CAWSAALLQGALGDTQYF. Full variable domain (outside the CDR3, taken from reference TRBV30 and TRBJ2-3): SQTIHQWPATLVQPVGSPLSLECTVEGTSNPNLYWYRQAAGRGLQLLFYSVGIGQISSEVPQNLSASRPQDRQFILSSKKLLLSDSGFYLCAWSAALLQGALGDTQYFGPGTRLTVL.

The chain recombines TRBV28 with TRBJ2-7; D unresolved. This CDR3 has 15 amino acids. Germline loops: CDR1 MDHEN, CDR2 SYDVKM. Deletions cut 6 bases from V and 1 base from J, with 16 bases between. The CDR3 DNA reads as TGTGCCAGCAGCACACTCGGACCGGCGTCCTACGAGCAGTACTTC. Encoded protein: CASSTLGPASYEQYF. The full variable domain, its missing parts supplied by reference TRBV28 and TRBJ2-7, is DVKVTQSSRYLVKRTGEKVFLECVQDMDHENMFWYRQDPGLGLRLIYFSYDVKMKEKGDIPEGYSVSREKKERFSLILESASTNQTSMYLCASSTLGPASYEQYFGPGTRLTVT.

The chain joins TRBV19 to TRBJ1-5; 7 bases agree with TRBD1. This CDR3 spans 15 amino acids. Germline loops: CDR1 LNHDA, CDR2 SQIVND (reference sequence). The V segment lost 1 base and the J segment 7 bases; nucleotides outside the gene matches: 7. CDR3 DNA: TGTGCCAGTAGTATAGTAGGGGGCGGTTCGCAGCCCCAGCATTTT. It codes for CASSIVGGGSQPQHF.

The chain recombines TRBV7-3 with TRBJ2-2; the D gene is possibly TRBD2 (6 bases). The length of the CDR3 is 18 residues. V lost 2 bases, J lost 7 bases, and 23 bases lay in between. The germline V gene encodes CDR1 SGHTA and CDR2 FQGTGA. CDR3 protein: CASSLSPPAGRRNGELFF. The CDR3 DNA follows: TGTGCCAGCAGCTTATCCCCTCCGGCAGGGAGGAGGAACGGGGAGCTGTTTTTT.

This clone turned up a few times. The chain combines TRBV7-9 with TRBJ2-7; either TRBD1 or TRBD2 may fit D (5 bases each). Per germline, CDR1 SEHNR and CDR2 FQNEAQ (reference sequence). The CDR3 is 14 residues long. Trimming left V 3 bases short and J 4 bases short, with 13 bases between. The CDR3 DNA is TGTGCCAGCAGCTTTGGGTCGGGGACGTACGAGCAGTACTTC. Translation gives CASSFGSGTYEQYF. The full variable domain, in which reference TRBV7-9 and TRBJ2-7 provide the parts outside the CDR3, is DTGVSQNPRHKITKRGQNVTFRCDPISEHNRLYWYRQTLGQGPEFLTYFQNEAQLEKSRLLSDRFSAERPKGSFSTLEIQRTEQGDSAMYLCASSFGSGTYEQYFGPGTRLTVT.

The chain couples TRBV5-1 to TRBJ2-3, with D tentatively TRBD1 (6 bases). V lost 0 bases and J 3 bases, leaving 11 bases between the germline ends. Germline V gives CDR1 SGHRS, CDR2 YFSETQ. CDR3 length equals 15 residues. The CDR3 region is CASSLDLGGTDTQYF. The CDR3 bases are TGCGCCAGCAGCTTGGATCTAGGGGGTACAGATACGCAGTATTTT.

This chain joins TRBV27 and TRBJ2-3; D call uncertain. The CDR3 contains 14 residues. Trimming left V 2 bases short and J 4 bases short, with 10 bases between. CDR1 and CDR2 from the germline V gene are MNHEY and SMNVEV (reference sequence). The CDR3 DNA follows: TGTGCCAGCAGTTTAAGTCTAGAAGCAGATACGCAGTATTTT. This sequence encodes CASSLSLEADTQYF.

The chain links TRBV7-2 to TRBJ2-7; TRBD2 matches at 7 bases. The CDR3 is made up of 15 amino acids. V shed 6 bases, J shed 2 bases, and the junction held 10 bases outside the gene matches. Germline values: CDR1 SGHTA, CDR2 FQGNSA. CDR3 coding DNA: TGTGCCAGCAGACTAGGCCGGGAGGCTGCCTACGAGCAGTACTTC. Encoded protein: CASRLGREAAYEQYF.

The rearrangement joins TRBV2 to TRBJ1-3; D unclear. V was pared by 6 bases and J by 0 bases, with 12 bases between. Germline-derived CDR1 and CDR2 are SNHLY and FYNNEI. The CDR3 consists of 15 residues. The CDR3 nucleotides read TGTGCCAGCAGACCCAGACACAGCTCTGGAAACACCATATATTTT. Translated: CASRPRHSSGNTIYF.

This chain links TRBV19 with TRBJ1-3; TRBD1 matches 7 bases. Looked up from germline, CDR1 is LNHDA and CDR2 is SQIVND (reference sequence). The CDR3 contains 14 residues. The trim removed 5 bases at V and 2 bases at J, leaving 3 bases unmatched. CDR3 sequence reads: CASSSGQPGNTIYF. Written as DNA, the CDR3 is TGTGCCAGTAGTTCGGGACAGCCTGGAAACACCATATATTTT.

The chain has TRBV7-3 and TRBJ2-1; D might be TRBD2 (6 bases). Germline V gene data show CDR1 as SGHTA and CDR2 as FQGTGA. The CDR3 sequence is 17 residues long. Between the trimmed V and J ends, which lost 9 bases and 7 bases, there was a span of 28 bases. This CDR3 reads CASSRLRGRHGGNEQFF. For the CDR3, the DNA is TGTGCCAGTAGTCGTCTGAGAGGGAGGCACGGTGGGAATGAGCAGTTCTTC.

The gene calls are TRBV18 and TRBJ2-7; 8 bases are shared with TRBD1. V lost 6 bases and J lost 3; bases outside the gene matches: 10. The CDR3 length is 15 residues. Germline V gives CDR1 KGHSH, CDR2 LQKENI. The CDR3 sequence: CASSRTGSSIYEQYF. The CDR3 DNA follows: TGTGCCAGCTCGAGGACAGGGAGTTCCATCTACGAGCAGTACTTC.

This clone is a singleton in its sample. The chain uses TRBV25-1 and TRBJ2-2; possibly TRBD1 for D (6 bases). This CDR3 is 17 amino acids long. Germline V gene data show CDR1 as MGHDK and CDR2 as SYGVNS. Trimming pared 2 bases from V and 0 bases from J, leaving 13 bases between. The CDR3 reads CASSEGGASANTGELFF. The CDR3 region has the DNA TGTGCCAGCAGTGAAGGGGGCGCCTCTGCGAACACCGGGGAGCTGTTTTTT. Filled out from reference TRBV25-1 and TRBJ2-2, the complete variable domain reads EADIYQTPRYLVIGTGKKITLECSQTMGHDKMYWYQQDPGMELHLIHYSYGVNSTEKGDLSSESTVSRIRTEHFPLTLESARPSHTSQYLCASSEGGASANTGELFFGEGSRLTVL.